This T cell receptor beta chain comes out of a study of T cell clonality in common variable immunodeficiency. The germline V gene encodes CDR1 SGHVS and CDR2 FNYEAQ. The V gene lost 0 bases and the J gene lost 0 bases, with 11 bases spanning the gap. CDR3 size: 16 residues. Produced via immunoSEQ multiplex PCR; TCRdb's table is partial and in-frame only. The data show about 16,000 clones, with none appearing a single time. A remark on this clone: Its antigen is still unknown. The read is 3 residues too short to cover the CDR3 end, so that end is filled in from the germline J gene.

Replacement immunoglobulin had been given to every CVID subject for at least one year. No CVID subject was ill or on immunomodulatory drugs when sampled. Blood samples were heparinized, about 5 to 8 ml per donor. Study-level results: T cell subpopulation sequencing would be needed to explain CVID clonality. In common variable immunodeficiency, TCR beta chains reportedly carried fewer deletions and N-nucleotide insertions.

V and J are TRBV7-6 and TRBJ1-1, with D hard to call. Sequencing was done on a sample of peripheral blood mononuclear cells. The sequence derives from a human donor with common variable immunodeficiency. The CDR3 is CASSLASRGLNTEAFF. The DNA read from the CDR3 is TGTGCCAGCAGCTTAGCGTCGCGGGGTTTGAACACTGAA.